The 20 T cell receptor beta chains below were found in one sample sequenced in a study of CD8 T cells in Susac syndrome. Reverse transcription of about 0.45 to 1 ug RNA used random hexamers. TCRdb processed the immunoSEQ multiplex PCR reads anew with MiXCR; each CDR3 protein has one entry. The sample contains about 150,000 distinct CDR3 sequences, about 95% of which appear only once. Sequencing input: CD4+ T cells from PBMCs. These receptors came from a human donor with Susac syndrome.

The V gene is TRBV20-1, the J gene TRBJ1-6; D possibly corresponds to TRBD1 (5 bases). The germline V and J ends were trimmed by 0 bases and 8 bases, with 14 bases remaining between them. Germline CDR1 reads DFQATT; CDR2 reads SNEGSKA (reference sequence). The CDR3 sequence is 15 residues long. As DNA, the CDR3 is TGCAGTGCTAGAGATGGAGGCAGGGTAGATTCACCCCTCCACTTT. It codes for CSARDGGRVDSPLHF.

The rearrangement links TRBV5-1 to TRBJ2-1; D ambiguous. CDR1 and CDR2 from the germline V gene are SGHRS and YFSETQ. Trimming took 4 bases from V and 8 from J, leaving 19 bases between them. This CDR3 is 15 amino acids long. CDR3 sequence: CASSAGIPRSDEQFF. CDR3 coding DNA: TGCGCCAGCAGCGCCGGAATTCCGAGGTCCGATGAGCAGTTCTTC.

The J gene is TRBJ2-7, the V gene TRBV20-1; no clear D gene. Germline CDR1 and CDR2: DFQATT and SNEGSKA (reference sequence). The length of the CDR3 is 12 residues. Trimming cost V 3 bases and J 0 bases, with 6 bases left between them. The CDR3 sequence is CSASPASYEQYF. For the CDR3, the DNA is TGCAGTGCTAGCCCCGCCTCCTACGAGCAGTACTTC.

The CDR3 nucleotides are TGTGCCAGCAGTACAGGGGGGTTCTCTGGGGCCAACGTCCTGACTTTC. It is translated as CASSTGGFSGANVLTF. This chain connects TRBV27 to TRBJ2-6, with 8 positions matching TRBD1. The CDR3 runs 16 residues. Losses at the gene ends were 5 bases for V and 0 bases for J; bases not matched to a gene: 3. The V gene's germline CDR1 is MNHEY and CDR2 SMNVEV (reference sequence).

V usage is TRBV9 and J usage is TRBJ2-3, with 7 bases that match TRBD2. The CDR3 covers 15 residues. Germline CDR1 and CDR2: SGDLS and YYNGEE. V was clipped by 3 bases and J by 3 bases; unmatched bases: 7. The CDR3 DNA is TGTGCCAGCAGCGCAACCTCGGGACTAACAGATACGCAGTATTTT. Translated: CASSATSGLTDTQYF. The full variable domain, completed using reference TRBV9 and TRBJ2-3, is DSGVTQTPKHLITATGQRVTLRCSPRSGDLSVYWYQQSLDQGLQFLIQYYNGEERAKGNILERFSAQQFPDLHSELNLSSLELGDSALYFCASSATSGLTDTQYFGPGTRLTVL.

The CDR3 reads CASSFTGTGGETQYF. The CDR3 region has the DNA TGTGCCAGCAGTTTCACCGGGACAGGGGGAGAGACCCAGTACTTC. This chain uses TRBV27 with TRBJ2-5; 11 positions match TRBD1. J gave up 4 bases and V 3 bases, and 4 bases lay outside the gene matches. The V gene's germline CDR1 is MNHEY and CDR2 SMNVEV (reference sequence). The CDR3 runs to 15 residues.

This chain connects TRBV12-3 or TRBV12-4 to TRBJ1-2; unclear D gene. This CDR3 contains 13 residues. V lost 5 bases, J lost 8 bases, and 15 bases lay in between. CDR3 bases: TGTGCCAGCAGTGCCTCAGAGAGGAAAGGCTACACCTTC. Protein: CASSASERKGYTF.

The chain couples TRBV11-2 to TRBJ2-5; TRBD1 matches 8 bases. This CDR3 contains 18 residues. Germline trimming cut 5 bases from V and 4 bases from J; bases unmatched to any gene: 18. Germline V CDR1 and CDR2: SGHAT, FQNNGV. The CDR3, as DNA: TGTGCCAGCAGCGCCAGTCGGGGACAGGCCCTCAGGGGAGAGACCCAGTACTTC. It codes for CASSASRGQALRGETQYF.

The chain joins TRBV5-4 to TRBJ2-7; D unclear. Trimming took 0 bases from V and 1 from J, leaving 8 bases between them. CDR3 length: 14 residues. Germline V gives CDR1 SGHNT, CDR2 YYREEE (reference sequence). The CDR3 DNA sequence: TGTGCCAGCAGCTTGGGGGGTCCATCCTACGAGCAGTACTTC. It is translated as CASSLGGPSYEQYF.

The V call is TRBV9, the J call TRBJ1-2; 9 bases are shared with TRBD1. Per germline, CDR1 SGDLS and CDR2 YYNGEE. The CDR3 is 14 amino acids. The V segment lost 4 bases and the J segment 3 bases; nucleotides outside the gene matches: 4. CDR3 amino acids: CASSSTGGYYGYTF. DNA of the CDR3: TGTGCCAGCAGCTCCACAGGGGGCTACTATGGCTACACCTTC.

The rearrangement joins TRBV24-1 to TRBJ1-5; D is perhaps TRBD1 (5 bases). The CDR3 consists of 14 residues. Trimming took off 5 bases at V and 5 bases at J, with 12 bases between the two ends. Germline CDR1 is KGHDR and CDR2 is SFDVKD. Here the CDR3 DNA reads TGTGCCACCAGTGGGGGGGAAGTAGATCAGCCCCAGCATTTT. As protein: CATSGGEVDQPQHF.

The rearrangement links TRBV9 to TRBJ2-1; no reliable D call. The V end lost 0 bases, the J end lost 6 bases, and 13 bases lay between the germline ends. This CDR3 has 15 amino acids. The germline CDR1 and CDR2 sequences are SGDLS and YYNGEE. CDR3 in DNA: TGTGCCAGCAGCGTAGAGGCCTCCAGTTCCAATGAGCAGTTCTTC. Translating it yields CASSVEASSSNEQFF.

V is TRBV10-3 and J is TRBJ1-2; a weak D match, TRBD1 (6 bases). CDR1 ENHRY and CDR2 SYGVKD come from the germline V gene. The CDR3 loop spans 15 amino acids. Trimming took 4 bases from V and 0 from J, leaving 12 bases between them. In nucleotides, the CDR3 is TGTGCCATCAGTGGACTGGACAGAGCTAACTATGGCTACACCTTC. It codes for CAISGLDRANYGYTF.

Here the CDR3 DNA reads TGTGCCAGCAGTTTTCAGGCGTCGGTGGCTCAGCCCCAGCATTTT. Amino acids: CASSFQASVAQPQHF. The chain couples TRBV12-3 or TRBV12-4 to TRBJ1-5; D gene unclear. V lost 3 bases and J lost 6, with 15 bases in between. This CDR3 has 15 amino acids.

The chain is built from TRBV1 and TRBJ2-5; the table's D call of TRBD1 was not tested on the DNA. TRBV1 is assigned pseudogene status. This CDR3 contains 16 residues. The CDR3 bases are TGCACCAGCAGCGGGACGTGGAGGGGGGGCCTGGAGACCCAGTACTTC. Its translation is CTSSGTWRGGLETQYF.

The V gene is TRBV23-1, the J gene TRBJ2-7; 7 bases line up with TRBD1. TRBV23-1 is noted as an ORF with a role that remains uncertain. V trimming: 0 bases; J trimming: 5 bases; junction bases outside the gene matches: 7. The CDR3 is made up of 15 amino acids. For the CDR3, the DNA is TGCGCCAGCAGTCAATCGTGGGACAGTTATAACGAGCAGTACTTC. Protein sequence: CASSQSWDSYNEQYF.

The chain has TRBV6-2 or TRBV6-3 and TRBJ2-1, with TRBD1 identical over 10 bases. CDR3 length: 16 amino acids. The V and J ends lost 2 bases and 0 bases, in that order; junction bases with no gene match: 1. Per germline, CDR1 MNHEY and CDR2 SVGEGT. Written as DNA, the CDR3 is TGTGCCAGCAGTTACCGGGACAGGGGCTCCTACAATGAGCAGTTCTTC. It encodes CASSYRDRGSYNEQFF.

The CDR3 DNA is TGTGCCAGCAGCCGACTAGCGGGGGGGGACAATGAGCAGTTCTTC. This codes for CASSRLAGGDNEQFF. The gene calls are TRBV7-9 and TRBJ2-1; 14 bases line up with TRBD2. V dropped 5 bases and J dropped 5; count of bases not matched to a gene: 2. Germline lookup yields CDR1 SEHNR and CDR2 FQNEAQ (reference sequence). This CDR3 comprises 15 residues.

This rearrangement joins TRBV4-1 to TRBJ1-2, with TRBD1 matching over 7 bases. The length of the CDR3 is 16 residues. After removal of 2 bases from V and 2 bases from J, the junction contained 8 bases not matched to a gene. Germline V gene sequence: CDR1 MGHRA, CDR2 YSYEKL. The CDR3 reads CASSQPDRVANYGYTF. CDR3 coding DNA: TGCGCCAGCAGCCAACCTGACAGGGTAGCCAACTATGGCTACACCTTC.

For the CDR3, the DNA is TGCAGCATAAGATCGGGGGTGAACACTGAAGCTTTCTTT. Translated: CSIRSGVNTEAFF. The rearrangement joins TRBV29-1 to TRBJ1-1; TRBD1 might be the D (5 bases). V dropped 8 bases and J dropped 0 bases, with 13 bases sitting between them. The CDR3 is made up of 13 amino acids. Germline loops: CDR1 SQVTM, CDR2 ANQGSEA.